Given below is one T cell receptor beta chain in context. Its antigen remains unidentified. This entry comes from a study of cytomegalovirus exposure and HLA in healthy donors. General study results and limits: The majority of TCR sequences were rare, yet some public TCRs appeared in many donors.

Use of 60 Vbeta and 13 Jbeta primers characterized the PCR. This table comes from immunoSEQ multiplex PCR, and its TCRdb copy is limited to in-frame clones, with some not included. The sample contains 150,000 to 200,000 clones, about 80% of which appear only once. Trimming left V 1 base short and J 1 base short, with 13 bases between. The length of the CDR3 is 17 residues. CDR1 is MGHRA, CDR2 YSYEKL, per germline. Sequencing was carried out using PBMCs. The rearrangement joins TRBV4-1 to TRBJ1-4; D gene ambiguous. This sequence was found in a woman younger than 30 in good health and CMV-seropositive. CDR3 DNA sequence: TGCGCCAGCAGCCAAGGCCCCCGACTGATAACTAATGAAAAACTGTTTTTT. It specifies CASSQGPRLITNEKLFF.